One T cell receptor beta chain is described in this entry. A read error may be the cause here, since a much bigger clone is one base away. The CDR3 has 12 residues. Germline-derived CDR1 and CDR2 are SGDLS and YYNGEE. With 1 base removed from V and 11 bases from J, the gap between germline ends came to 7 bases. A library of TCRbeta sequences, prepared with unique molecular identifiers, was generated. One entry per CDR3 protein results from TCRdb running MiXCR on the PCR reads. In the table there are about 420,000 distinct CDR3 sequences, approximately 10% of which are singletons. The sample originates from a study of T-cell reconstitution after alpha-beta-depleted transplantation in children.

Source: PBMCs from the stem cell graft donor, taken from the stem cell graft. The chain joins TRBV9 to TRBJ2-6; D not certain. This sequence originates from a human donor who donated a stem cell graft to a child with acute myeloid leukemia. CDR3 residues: CASSVRSDVLTF. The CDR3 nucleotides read TGTGCCAGCAGCGTAAGGTCCGACGTCCTGACTTTC.